This T cell receptor (beta chain) was sequenced during a study of cytomegalovirus exposure and HLA in healthy donors. On the study more broadly: Of roughly 360 genotyped donors, 75% to 90% grouped in the Caucasian-associated ancestry cluster. General study results and limits: Some TCR beta chains (about 180 of them) were listed as cytomegalovirus-associated. With high specificity and sensitivity, the classifier reportedly diagnosed cytomegalovirus status. Common viral pathogens seemed, in a later analysis, to connect with several of the most significant clusters.

PCR primers comprised 60 Vbeta and 13 Jbeta primers. TCRdb's table, derived via immunoSEQ multiplex PCR, lists solely in-frame clones and lacks some. The sample has under 140,000 clones; approximately 80% are singletons. The CDR3 runs 14 residues. Germline V gives CDR1 SGHAT, CDR2 FQNNGV. The V and J ends lost 5 bases and 6 bases, in that order; junction bases with no gene match: 8. On this clone: As yet, its antigen is unknown.

The chain has TRBV11-2 and TRBJ2-7, with TRBD1 matching 9 bases. This clonotype was sampled from a woman in her fifties or sixties in good health and CMV-seropositive. Source material: PBMCs. The CDR3 sequence is CASSHGTGSFEQYF. In DNA, the CDR3 is TGTGCCAGCAGCCACGGGACAGGGAGTTTCGAGCAGTACTTC. Full variable domain (outside the CDR3, taken from reference TRBV11-2 and TRBJ2-7): EAGVAQSPRYKIIEKRQSVAFWCNPISGHATLYWYQQILGQGPKLLIQFQNNGVVDDSQLPKDRFSAERLKGVDSTLKIQPAKLEDSAVYLCASSHGTGSFEQYFGPGTRLTVT.